This T cell receptor beta chain originates from a study of cytomegalovirus exposure and HLA in healthy donors. Primers: 60 Vbeta forward and 13 Jbeta reverse. Sequenced by immunoSEQ multiplex PCR; TCRdb stores in-frame clones only, minus some. The table includes under 200,000 clones, 77% detected once. The study's findings and limits: Likely technical artifact: a cluster of highly shared sequence variants.

About this clone itself: Antigen unknown.

Trimming cost V 1 base and J 7 bases, with 13 bases left between them. In germline, CDR1 is SGHVS, CDR2 FNYEAQ. CDR3 length: 15 residues. The sequence was obtained from a male donor in good health and CMV-seropositive. V and J are TRBV7-6 and TRBJ1-4; TRBD1 is a possible D gene (6 bases). The sample taken for sequencing was PBMCs. The CDR3, as DNA: TGTGCCAGCAGCTTAGAGGGGGTTCTGGGTGAAAAACTGTTTTTT. Translation: CASSLEGVLGEKLFF.